The present T cell receptor beta chain was sequenced within a study of read filtering for tumor transcriptome and immune sequencing. From about 400 ng of RNA, a library with molecular barcoded alpha/delta and beta/gamma adaptors was made. TCRdb itself ran the reads through MiXCR, one entry per CDR3 protein. The sample has around 44,000 distinct CDR3 sequences, around an eighth seen once. V gave up 6 bases and J gave up 1 base; unmatched junction bases: 4. Germline-derived CDR1 and CDR2 are SGHTA and FQGTGA. This CDR3 spans 14 amino acids. This clonotype was picked up many times. The sequencing input was a population of CD138-negative cells sorted from bone marrow. The sequence came from a donor at least 40 years old with multiple myeloma. The chain employs TRBV7-3 and TRBJ1-1; 8 bases are shared with TRBD1. CDR3 nucleotide sequence: TGTGCCAGCAGACCAGGGGGCCGGAACACTGAAGCTTTCTTT. Its protein is CASRPGGRNTEAFF. Supplemented by reference TRBV7-3 and TRBJ1-1, the full variable domain reads GAGVSQTPSNKVTEKGKYVELRCDPISGHTALYWYRQSLGQGPEFLIYFQGTGAADDSGLPNDRFFAVRPEGSVSTLKIQRTERGDSAVYLCASRPGGRNTEAFFGQGTRLTVV.